This T cell receptor beta chain originates from a study of blood T cell repertoires in COVID-19. Looking at the study overall: PBMCs, B-cell-depleted T cells, or T cells provided the cDNA or gDNA that made up the material.

Unmatched junction bases numbered 6, after V lost 2 bases and J lost 3 bases. CDR3 length equals 16 residues. Germline CDR1 is MNHEY and CDR2 is SVGAGI. Source study methods: Amplification of reference gene primers provided the estimated nucleated cell counts. Measured with immunoSEQ multiplex PCR; TCRdb has only the in-frame clones, and not every one. V and J calls and clone size are those listed in that table; D and trimming were worked out from the DNA. This table holds 130,000 or so clones, about 86% found once. The sequenced material came from peripheral blood. The receptor was derived from a woman aged 55-69 years with acute or convalescent COVID-19. The chain employs TRBV6-5 and TRBJ2-1, with 8 nucleotides matching TRBD2. CDR3 nucleotides: TGTGCCAGCAGTTACACTATCGCGGGGGGCTACAATGAGCAGTTCTTC. Amino acids: CASSYTIAGGYNEQFF.